This T cell receptor (beta chain) was recovered during a study of CD8+ T cells in alopecia areata. A word on this clone: Its antigen is unknown.

Germline V lookup: CDR1 LGHNA, CDR2 YSLEER. This CDR3 has 14 residues. V lost 0 bases, J lost 5 bases, and 10 bases lay in between. cDNA prepared by RNA extraction and subsequent reverse transcription served as the template for sequencing. Measured with immunoSEQ multiplex PCR; TCRdb has only the in-frame clones, and not every one. Of some 120,000 clones in the sample, over 55% were seen once. Treatment noted: oral pan-JAK inhibitor, 5-10 mg twice daily. General study points: Just one nonresponder means the tie between baseline CD8+ expansion and response stays uncertain. In scalp and blood during tofacitinib, many expanded lesional clones persisted. Within the top 100, expanded CD8+ clones significantly decreased with tofacitinib, as did scalp clonality.

The chain combines TRBV4-3 with TRBJ1-1; D gene uncertain. The sequence was collected from a human donor with alopecia areata. The material was CD4+ T cells sorted from blood, obtained at week 4, from a patient treated with tofacitinib. The CDR3 DNA reads as TGCGCCAGCAGCCAAGATTGGGGAAGGACTGAAGCTTTCTTT. Translation: CASSQDWGRTEAFF.